This TCR beta chain came from a study of blood T cell repertoires in COVID-19. Turning to the study itself: Sites across the United States, Italy and Spain contributed samples from acute and convalescent COVID-19.

The CDR3 is 15 amino acids. The germline V gene encodes CDR1 DFQATT and CDR2 SNEGSKA (reference sequence). The ends lost 3 bases at V and 6 bases at J; junction bases unmatched: 7. In the original workflow: From reference gene primer amplification, estimates of nucleated cell counts were derived. TCRdb's copy holds only in-frame clones and misses some; the assay was immunoSEQ multiplex PCR. V and J calls and clone size are as listed in that table; D and trimming were resolved from the DNA. The table lists about 200,000 clones, around 86% of them singletons, with 5% to 6.5% in the top ten. The rearrangement uses TRBV20-1 and TRBJ1-5, with 11 positions matching TRBD1. The TCR comes from an elderly man with acute or convalescent COVID-19. Sequencing was carried out using peripheral blood. In DNA, the CDR3 is TGCAGTGCTAGTTTAAGGGGGACAGGGGGTCAGCCCCAGCATTTT. This sequence encodes CSASLRGTGGQPQHF.